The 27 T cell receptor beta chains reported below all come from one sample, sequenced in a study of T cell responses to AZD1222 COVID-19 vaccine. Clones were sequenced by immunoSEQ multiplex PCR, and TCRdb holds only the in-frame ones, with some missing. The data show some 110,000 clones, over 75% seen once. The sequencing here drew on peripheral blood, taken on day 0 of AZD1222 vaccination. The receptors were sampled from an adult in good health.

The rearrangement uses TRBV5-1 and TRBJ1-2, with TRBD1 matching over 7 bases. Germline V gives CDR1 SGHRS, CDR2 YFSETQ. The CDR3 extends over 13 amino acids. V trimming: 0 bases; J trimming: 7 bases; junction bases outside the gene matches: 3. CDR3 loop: CASSLDRGGGYTF. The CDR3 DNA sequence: TGCGCCAGCAGCTTGGACAGGGGTGGTGGCTACACCTTC.

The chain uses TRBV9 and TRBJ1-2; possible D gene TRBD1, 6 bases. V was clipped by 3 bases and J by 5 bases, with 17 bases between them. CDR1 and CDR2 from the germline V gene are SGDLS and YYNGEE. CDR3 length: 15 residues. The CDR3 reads CASSARQGGEYGYTF. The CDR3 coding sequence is TGTGCCAGCAGCGCCCGTCAAGGGGGGGAGTATGGCTACACCTTC.

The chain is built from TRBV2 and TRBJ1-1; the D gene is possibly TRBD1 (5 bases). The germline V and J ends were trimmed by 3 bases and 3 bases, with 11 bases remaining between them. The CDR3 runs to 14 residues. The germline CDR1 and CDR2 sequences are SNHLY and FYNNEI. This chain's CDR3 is CASSEEGWDTEAFF. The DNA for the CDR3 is TGTGCCAGCAGTGAGGAGGGGTGGGACACTGAAGCTTTCTTT.

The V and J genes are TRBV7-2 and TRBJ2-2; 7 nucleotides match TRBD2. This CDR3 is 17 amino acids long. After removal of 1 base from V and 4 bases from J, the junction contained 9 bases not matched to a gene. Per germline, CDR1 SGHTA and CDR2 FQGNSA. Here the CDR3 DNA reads TGTGCCAGCAGCTTAGTGCCCCCCGGGGGGTTCACCGGGGAGCTGTTTTTT. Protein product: CASSLVPPGGFTGELFF.

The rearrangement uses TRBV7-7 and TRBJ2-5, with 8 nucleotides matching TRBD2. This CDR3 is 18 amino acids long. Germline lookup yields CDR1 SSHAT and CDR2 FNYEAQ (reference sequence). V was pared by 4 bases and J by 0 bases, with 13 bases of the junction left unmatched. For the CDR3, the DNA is TGTGCCAGCAGCTCCCGATTGCGGGGGGATGACTACCAAGAGACCCAGTACTTC. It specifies CASSSRLRGDDYQETQYF.

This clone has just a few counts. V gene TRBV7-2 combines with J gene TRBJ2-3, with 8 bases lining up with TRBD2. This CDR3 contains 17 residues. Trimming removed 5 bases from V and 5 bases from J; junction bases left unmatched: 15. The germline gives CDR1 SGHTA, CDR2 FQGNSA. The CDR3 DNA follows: TGTGCCAGCAGCGGTGGGAGGTCTAGCGGGTCCTTAGATACGCAGTATTTT. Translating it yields CASSGGRSSGSLDTQYF.

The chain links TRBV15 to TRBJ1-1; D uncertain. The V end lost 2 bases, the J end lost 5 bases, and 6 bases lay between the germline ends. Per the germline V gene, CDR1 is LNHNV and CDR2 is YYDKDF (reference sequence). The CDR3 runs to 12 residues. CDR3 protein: CATSRTHTEAFF. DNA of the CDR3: TGTGCCACCAGCAGAACCCATACTGAAGCTTTCTTT.

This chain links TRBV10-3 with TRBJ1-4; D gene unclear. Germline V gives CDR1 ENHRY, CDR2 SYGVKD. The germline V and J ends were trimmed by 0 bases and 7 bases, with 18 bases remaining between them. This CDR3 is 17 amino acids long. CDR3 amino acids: CAISESSQAVEREKLFF. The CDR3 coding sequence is TGTGCCATCAGTGAGTCGAGCCAGGCTGTCGAGCGTGAAAAACTGTTTTTT.

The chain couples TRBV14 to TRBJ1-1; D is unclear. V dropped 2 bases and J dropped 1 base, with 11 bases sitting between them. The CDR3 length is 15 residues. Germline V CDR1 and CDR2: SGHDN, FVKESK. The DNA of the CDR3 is TGTGCCAGCAGCCAAATATACGGGGAGAACACTGAAGCTTTCTTT. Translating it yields CASSQIYGENTEAFF.

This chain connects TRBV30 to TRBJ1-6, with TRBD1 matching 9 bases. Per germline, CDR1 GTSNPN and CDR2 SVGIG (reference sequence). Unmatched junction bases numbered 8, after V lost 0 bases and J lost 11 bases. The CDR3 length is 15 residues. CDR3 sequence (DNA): TGTGCCTGGAGTGTAGGGGGGACAGGGCGTGCACCCCTCCACTTT. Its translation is CAWSVGGTGRAPLHF.

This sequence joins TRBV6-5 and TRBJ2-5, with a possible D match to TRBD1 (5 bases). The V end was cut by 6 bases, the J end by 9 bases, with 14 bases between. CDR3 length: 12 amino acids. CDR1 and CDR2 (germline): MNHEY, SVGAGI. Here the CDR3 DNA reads TGTGCCAGCAGGACGGGCCAGACAGCCCAGTACTTC. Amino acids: CASRTGQTAQYF.

CDR3 amino acids: CASSEAHRVVNEQFF. In nucleotides, the CDR3 is TGTGCCAGCAGTGAAGCGCACAGGGTGGTAAATGAGCAGTTCTTC. The V call is TRBV2, the J call TRBJ2-1; maybe TRBD1 (6 bases). Trimming took 0 bases from V and 7 from J, leaving 13 bases between them. Germline V gene lookup returns CDR1 SNHLY and CDR2 FYNNEI. The CDR3 extends over 15 amino acids.

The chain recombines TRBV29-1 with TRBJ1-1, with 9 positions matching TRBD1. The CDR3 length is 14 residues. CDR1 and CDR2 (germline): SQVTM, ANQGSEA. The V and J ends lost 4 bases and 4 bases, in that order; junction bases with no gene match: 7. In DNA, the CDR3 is TGCAGCGTTGGTTACAGGGGGCCTCGCACTGAAGCTTTCTTT. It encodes CSVGYRGPRTEAFF. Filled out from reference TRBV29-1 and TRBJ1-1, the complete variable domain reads SAVISQKPSRDICQRGTSLTIQCQVDSQVTMMFWYRQQPGQSLTLIATANQGSEATYESGFVIDKFPISRPNLTFSTLTVSNMSPEDSSIYLCSVGYRGPRTEAFFGQGTRLTVV.

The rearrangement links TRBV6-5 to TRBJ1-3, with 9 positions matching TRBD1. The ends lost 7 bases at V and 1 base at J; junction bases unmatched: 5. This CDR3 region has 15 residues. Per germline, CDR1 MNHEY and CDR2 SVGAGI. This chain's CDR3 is CASTTTGGSGNTIYF. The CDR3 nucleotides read TGTGCCAGCACCACGACAGGGGGATCTGGAAACACCATATATTTT.

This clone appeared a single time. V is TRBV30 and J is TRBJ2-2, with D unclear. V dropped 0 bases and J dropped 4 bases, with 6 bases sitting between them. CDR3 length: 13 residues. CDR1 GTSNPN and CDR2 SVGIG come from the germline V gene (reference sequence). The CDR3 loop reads CAWSVQFTGELFF. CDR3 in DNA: TGTGCCTGGAGTGTCCAGTTCACCGGGGAGCTGTTTTTT.

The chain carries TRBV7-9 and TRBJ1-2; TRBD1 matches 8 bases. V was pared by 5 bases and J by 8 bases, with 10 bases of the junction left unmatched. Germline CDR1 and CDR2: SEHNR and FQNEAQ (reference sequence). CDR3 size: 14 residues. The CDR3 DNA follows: TGTGCCAGCAGCCCCGCAGGGGGCCCCGAGGGCTACACCTTC. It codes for CASSPAGGPEGYTF.

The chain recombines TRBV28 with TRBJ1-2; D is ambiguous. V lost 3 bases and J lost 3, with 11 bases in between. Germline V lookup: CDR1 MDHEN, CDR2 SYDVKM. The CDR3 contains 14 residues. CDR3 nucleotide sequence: TGTGCCAGCAGTTTGGCGGGGATCGACTATGGCTACACCTTC. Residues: CASSLAGIDYGYTF.

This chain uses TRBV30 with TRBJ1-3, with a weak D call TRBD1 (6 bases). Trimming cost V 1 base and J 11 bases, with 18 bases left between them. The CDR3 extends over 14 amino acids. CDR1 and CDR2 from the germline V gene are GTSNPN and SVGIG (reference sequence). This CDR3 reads CAWSAHPPQGAIYF. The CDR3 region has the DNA TGTGCCTGGAGTGCCCATCCGCCACAGGGCGCCATATATTTT.

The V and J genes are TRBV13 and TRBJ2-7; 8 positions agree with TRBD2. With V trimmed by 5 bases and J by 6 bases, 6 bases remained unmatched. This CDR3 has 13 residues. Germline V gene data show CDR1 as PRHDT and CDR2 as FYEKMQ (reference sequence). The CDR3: CASSLGLAGEQYF. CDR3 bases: TGTGCCAGCAGCCTTGGACTAGCTGGCGAGCAGTACTTC.

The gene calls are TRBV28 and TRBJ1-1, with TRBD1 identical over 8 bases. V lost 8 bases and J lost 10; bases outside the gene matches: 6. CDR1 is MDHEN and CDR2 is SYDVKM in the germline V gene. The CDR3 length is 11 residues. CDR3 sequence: CASGWTGRAFF. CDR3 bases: TGTGCCAGCGGATGGACAGGGAGAGCTTTCTTT.

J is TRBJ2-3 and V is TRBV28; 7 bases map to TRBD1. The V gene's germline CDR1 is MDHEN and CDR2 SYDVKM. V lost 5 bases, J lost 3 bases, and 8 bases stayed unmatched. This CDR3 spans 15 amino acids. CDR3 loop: CASSPPDRMTDTQYF. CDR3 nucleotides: TGTGCCAGCAGTCCCCCGGACAGGATGACAGATACGCAGTATTTT.

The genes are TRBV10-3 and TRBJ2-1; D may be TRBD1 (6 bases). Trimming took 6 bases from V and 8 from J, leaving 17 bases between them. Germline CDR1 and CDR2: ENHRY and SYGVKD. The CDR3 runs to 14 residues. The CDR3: CAIRKQQGSDEQFF. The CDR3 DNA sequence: TGTGCCATCAGGAAACAACAGGGTTCCGATGAGCAGTTCTTC.

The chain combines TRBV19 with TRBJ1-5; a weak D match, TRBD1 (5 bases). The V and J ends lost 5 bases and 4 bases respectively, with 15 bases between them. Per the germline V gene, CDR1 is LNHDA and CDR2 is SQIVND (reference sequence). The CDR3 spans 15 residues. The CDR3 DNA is TGTGCCAGTAGTCCCCGGAAGGGGTGGAATCAGCCCCAGCATTTT. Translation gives CASSPRKGWNQPQHF.

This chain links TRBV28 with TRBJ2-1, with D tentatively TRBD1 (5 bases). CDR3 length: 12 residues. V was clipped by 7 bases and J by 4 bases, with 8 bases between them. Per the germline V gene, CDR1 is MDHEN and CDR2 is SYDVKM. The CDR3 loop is CASTRGYNEQFF. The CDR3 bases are TGTGCCAGCACTAGGGGATACAATGAGCAGTTCTTC.

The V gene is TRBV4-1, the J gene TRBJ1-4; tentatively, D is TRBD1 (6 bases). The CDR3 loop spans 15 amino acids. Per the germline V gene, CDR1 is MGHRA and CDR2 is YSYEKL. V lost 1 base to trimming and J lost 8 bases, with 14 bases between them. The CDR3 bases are TGCGCCAGCAGCCAAGTGGCAGGGGTTGGCGAAAAACTGTTTTTT. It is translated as CASSQVAGVGEKLFF.

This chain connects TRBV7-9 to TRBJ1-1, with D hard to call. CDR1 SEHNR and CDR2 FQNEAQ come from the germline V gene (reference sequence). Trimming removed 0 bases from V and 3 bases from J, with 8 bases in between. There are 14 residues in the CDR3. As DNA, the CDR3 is TGTGCCAGCAGCTTAGCCTCCTCTGACACTGAAGCTTTCTTT. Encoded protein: CASSLASSDTEAFF.

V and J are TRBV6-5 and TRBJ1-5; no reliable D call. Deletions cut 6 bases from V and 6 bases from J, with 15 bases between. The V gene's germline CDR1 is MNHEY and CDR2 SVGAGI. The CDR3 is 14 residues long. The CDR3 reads CASSPEARGQPQHF. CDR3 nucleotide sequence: TGTGCCAGCAGCCCCGAGGCACGAGGTCAGCCCCAGCATTTT.